The clone carrying this T cell receptor beta chain was seen a handful of times. Its antigen is currently unknown. This sample stems from a study of T-cell memory formation after mild COVID-19. Study-wide results and caveats: Contracting CD4+ clones sat mainly in CM and EM; CD8+ in EMRA. That cross-reactive memory joined was suggested by some responding clones appearing in pre-infection memory.

Each CDR3 protein is one row after TCRdb ran MiXCR on the 5' RACE reads. The table lists approximately 99,000 distinct CDR3 sequences, 15% to 20% of them singletons. Germline loops: CDR1 SGHRS, CDR2 YFSETQ. The CDR3 is 15 residues long. V was pared by 4 bases and J by 4 bases, with 17 bases between. What was sequenced was PBMCs or a T cell subset sorted from them (not recorded which). The receptor comes from a man aged 18 to 35 who had mild COVID-19 (a few samples of this study predate the infection). Cell type and time point are not known. The rearrangement joins TRBV5-1 to TRBJ2-5; TRBD2 might be the D (5 bases). The CDR3 DNA reads TGCGCCAGCAGCGGCGGGTCTTCCTTCTTAGAGACCCAGTACTTC. Translation gives CASSGGSSFLETQYF.